The source of this TCR beta chain is a study of T cells in Graves' hyperthyroidism and ophthalmopathy. This clonotype has just a few counts. Germline CDR1 reads MDHEN; CDR2 reads SYDVKM. Trimming cost V 6 bases and J 0 bases; bases outside gene matches: 10. The CDR3 has 17 amino acids. RNA transcripts provided the source from which TCR beta CDR3 regions were amplified. Carried out on the TCR CDR3, a first-round RT-PCR used the HTBI primer set. TCRdb re-derived calls from the multiplex PCR reads in MiXCR, one entry per CDR3 protein. The sample contains about half a million distinct CDR3 sequences, 24% of which appear only once.

The chain links TRBV28 to TRBJ2-4; 8 bases fit TRBD1. What was sequenced was blood. The TCR comes from a woman aged 25 to 45 with Graves' ophthalmopathy. Here the CDR3 reads CASSPGTGVLAKNIQYF. The CDR3 DNA reads TGTGCCAGCAGCCCCGGGACAGGAGTATTAGCCAAAAACATTCAGTACTTC.